This passage covers 21 T cell receptor beta chains from one sample sequenced in a study of T cell responses to AZD1222 COVID-19 vaccine. Libraries were prepared by immunoSEQ multiplex PCR; TCRdb keeps only in-frame clonotypes and omits some of them. The sample lists about 92,000 clones; approximately 90% were seen once. The source was peripheral blood, collected on day 0 of AZD1222 vaccination. These receptors were obtained from an adult in good health.

The chain combines TRBV10-3 with TRBJ1-6; TRBD1 matches 7 bases. With V trimmed by 4 bases and J by 3 bases, 0 bases remained unmatched. CDR1 and CDR2 (germline): ENHRY, SYGVKD. The length of the CDR3 is 14 residues. The CDR3 here is CAISGDSYNSPLHF. The DNA for the CDR3 is TGTGCCATCAGTGGGGACAGCTATAATTCACCCCTCCACTTT.

The chain carries TRBV6-2 or TRBV6-3 and TRBJ1-5; 9 bases match TRBD1. CDR1 and CDR2 (germline): MNHEY, SVGEGT. This CDR3 has 19 residues. V gave up 2 bases and J gave up 2 bases; unmatched junction bases: 13. This chain's CDR3 is CASSYVGTGRGIGNQPQHF. For the CDR3, the DNA is TGTGCCAGCAGTTACGTCGGGACAGGGCGGGGAATTGGCAATCAGCCCCAGCATTTT.

The J gene is TRBJ1-3, the V gene TRBV4-1; no firm D call. V was trimmed by 1 base and J by 2 bases, leaving 3 bases between them. This CDR3 contains 13 residues. CDR1 MGHRA and CDR2 YSYEKL come from the germline V gene. CDR3 residues: CASSQVAGNTIYF. In DNA form, the CDR3 reads TGCGCCAGCAGCCAAGTCGCTGGAAACACCATATATTTT.

The chain has TRBV28 and TRBJ2-7, with D unresolved. From germline, CDR1 is MDHEN and CDR2 SYDVKM. V dropped 3 bases and J dropped 6 bases, with 6 bases sitting between them. This CDR3 has 11 amino acids. The CDR3 reads CASSLIREQYF. CDR3 DNA sequence: TGTGCCAGCAGTTTGATCCGCGAGCAGTACTTC. Using reference TRBV28 and TRBJ2-7 for the parts outside the CDR3, the full variable domain is DVKVTQSSRYLVKRTGEKVFLECVQDMDHENMFWYRQDPGLGLRLIYFSYDVKMKEKGDIPEGYSVSREKKERFSLILESASTNQTSMYLCASSLIREQYFGPGTRLTVT.

The CDR3 DNA reads TGTGCCTGGAGTCCGGACAGGGGCGATCAGCCCCAGCATTTT. As protein: CAWSPDRGDQPQHF. The rearrangement uses TRBV30 and TRBJ1-5; 9 positions match TRBD1. From germline, CDR1 is GTSNPN and CDR2 SVGIG (reference sequence). The CDR3 loop spans 14 amino acids. With V trimmed by 2 bases and J by 5 bases, 4 bases remained unmatched.

The J gene is TRBJ2-7, the V gene TRBV7-2; no definite D call. The V end lost 2 bases, the J end lost 7 bases, and 9 bases lay between the germline ends. Per the germline V gene, CDR1 is SGHTA and CDR2 is FQGNSA. CDR3 size: 12 residues. The CDR3 region is CASSLRAREQYF. In nucleotides, the CDR3 is TGTGCCAGCAGCTTAAGGGCTCGGGAGCAGTACTTC.

J is TRBJ1-4 and V is TRBV18; no clear D. The CDR3 contains 12 residues. CDR1 is KGHSH, CDR2 LQKENI, per germline. The V end was cut by 6 bases, the J end by 8 bases, with 10 bases between. The CDR3 DNA follows: TGTGCCAGCTCTCGACGGGAGGAAAAACTGTTTTTT. It specifies CASSRREEKLFF.

The chain is built from TRBV4-2 and TRBJ1-2; 9 bases are shared with TRBD1. The CDR3 contains 16 residues. Unmatched junction bases numbered 10, after V lost 0 bases and J lost 8 bases. Germline CDR1 and CDR2: LGHNA and YNFKEQ. The CDR3 protein is CASSQEGDRVVEGYTF. CDR3 nucleotide sequence: TGTGCCAGCAGCCAAGAGGGGGACAGGGTGGTGGAGGGCTACACCTTC.

This clone has a single count. The DNA of the CDR3 is TGCAGTGCTAGTCAGGGGGGAACTCACCATGAGCAGTTCTTC. The encoded protein is CSASQGGTHHEQFF. This chain connects TRBV20-1 to TRBJ2-1, with D possibly being TRBD1 (7 bases). Looked up from germline, CDR1 is DFQATT and CDR2 is SNEGSKA (reference sequence). The CDR3 spans 14 residues. Deletions cut 3 bases from V and 8 bases from J, with 17 bases between.

The chain employs TRBV6-5 and TRBJ2-1; 7 bases are a match to TRBD2. This CDR3 spans 14 amino acids. CDR1 and CDR2 from the germline V gene are MNHEY and SVGAGI. Unmatched junction bases numbered 12, after V lost 6 bases and J lost 10 bases. This chain's CDR3 is CASRGTTKYWEQFF. CDR3 nucleotides: TGTGCCAGCAGGGGGACTACCAAGTATTGGGAGCAGTTCTTC.

The J gene is TRBJ2-3, the V gene TRBV6-5; D gene unclear. The V and J ends lost 6 bases and 3 bases respectively, with 13 bases between them. The CDR3 is 14 amino acids. Per the germline V gene, CDR1 is MNHEY and CDR2 is SVGAGI. The CDR3 coding sequence is TGTGCCAGCAGAGCCACCCGACGGACAGATACGCAGTATTTT. This sequence encodes CASRATRRTDTQYF.

This chain links TRBV5-4 with TRBJ1-1; 9 bases match TRBD1. Germline assignment: CDR1 SGHNT and CDR2 YYREEE (reference sequence). Losses at the gene ends were 1 base for V and 5 bases for J; bases not matched to a gene: 9. The CDR3 length is 16 residues. DNA of the CDR3: TGTGCCAGCAGCTTGTTAGGACAGGGGTTCGGTACTGAAGCTTTCTTT. This gives the protein CASSLLGQGFGTEAFF.

The chain is built from TRBV12-5 and TRBJ2-6; TRBD1 aligns across 11 bases. Trimming at V came to 4 bases and at J to 1 base, leaving 3 bases not matched to a gene. The CDR3 loop spans 17 amino acids. The germline V gene encodes CDR1 LGHNT and CDR2 FRNRAP. CDR3 sequence reads: CASGWTGGASGANVLTF. The CDR3, as DNA: TGTGCTAGTGGTTGGACAGGGGGCGCATCTGGGGCCAACGTCCTGACTTTC.

The chain recombines TRBV2 with TRBJ2-1; D might be TRBD2 (7 bases). CDR1 is SNHLY and CDR2 is FYNNEI in the germline V gene. This CDR3 is built from 15 residues. The V gene lost 0 bases and the J gene lost 8 bases, with 14 bases spanning the gap. CDR3 in DNA: TGTGCCAGCAGTGAAGCGGGTTCGGGGGGCGATGAGCAGTTCTTC. It yields the protein CASSEAGSGGDEQFF.

The count of this clone is one. The V call is TRBV6-1, the J call TRBJ1-5, with 12 bases fitting TRBD1. Germline V gene sequence: CDR1 MNHNS, CDR2 SASEGT. J lost 1 base, V lost 4 bases, and 8 bases had no gene match. This CDR3 region has 18 residues. CDR3 residues: CASSVAGTGGRSNQPQHF. CDR3 DNA: TGTGCCAGCAGTGTTGCCGGGACAGGGGGCCGGAGCAATCAGCCCCAGCATTTT.

This chain joins TRBV5-1 and TRBJ1-6, with D tentatively TRBD1 (6 bases). The CDR3 runs 17 residues. V lost 4 bases and J lost 5, with 19 bases in between. The V gene's germline CDR1 is SGHRS and CDR2 YFSETQ. The CDR3 loop is CASSQRGDPNNNSPLHF. The DNA for the CDR3 is TGCGCCAGCAGCCAGAGGGGGGACCCGAATAATAATTCACCCCTCCACTTT.

V usage is TRBV12-3 or TRBV12-4 and J usage is TRBJ2-7, with D maybe TRBD2 (6 bases). The CDR3 extends over 12 amino acids. V was clipped by 4 bases and J by 5 bases, with 9 bases between them. The CDR3 reads CASSWGRNEQYF. The CDR3 DNA reads as TGTGCCAGCAGTTGGGGGAGGAACGAGCAGTACTTC.

The gene calls are TRBV6-6 and TRBJ1-1; D gene ambiguous. V lost 2 bases and J 5 bases, leaving 3 bases between the germline ends. Germline assignment: CDR1 MNHNY and CDR2 SVGAGI (reference sequence). This CDR3 is built from 11 residues. In DNA, the CDR3 is TGTGCCAGCAGTTACCAAACTGAAGCTTTCTTT. Amino acids: CASSYQTEAFF.

V is TRBV6-5 and J is TRBJ2-5; D possibly uses TRBD1 or TRBD2 (5 bases each). Trimming removed 8 bases from V and 5 bases from J, with 15 bases in between. The CDR3 consists of 13 residues. Germline values: CDR1 MNHEY, CDR2 SVGAGI. For the CDR3, the DNA is TGTGCCAGCCAGGGAGTCATAATGGAGACCCAGTACTTC. Protein: CASQGVIMETQYF.

This clone was detected a few times. This chain links TRBV18 with TRBJ2-6; 9 bases line up with TRBD1. The V gene end was trimmed by 5 bases and the J gene end by 2 bases; junction bases not matched to a gene: 4. The CDR3 is 16 residues long. CDR1 KGHSH and CDR2 LQKENI come from the germline V gene. In DNA, the CDR3 is TGTGCCAGCTCAGGAACAGGGGGCACTGGGGCCAACGTCCTGACTTTC. Translating it yields CASSGTGGTGANVLTF.

V usage is TRBV6-1 and J usage is TRBJ2-1; maybe TRBD2 (6 bases). The germline V and J ends were trimmed by 2 bases and 8 bases, with 13 bases remaining between them. CDR3 length: 14 residues. Germline V gives CDR1 MNHNS, CDR2 SASEGT. CDR3 in DNA: TGTGCCAGCAGTGAAAGGTCAGGAGGGGATGAGCAGTTCTTC. Translation gives CASSERSGGDEQFF.